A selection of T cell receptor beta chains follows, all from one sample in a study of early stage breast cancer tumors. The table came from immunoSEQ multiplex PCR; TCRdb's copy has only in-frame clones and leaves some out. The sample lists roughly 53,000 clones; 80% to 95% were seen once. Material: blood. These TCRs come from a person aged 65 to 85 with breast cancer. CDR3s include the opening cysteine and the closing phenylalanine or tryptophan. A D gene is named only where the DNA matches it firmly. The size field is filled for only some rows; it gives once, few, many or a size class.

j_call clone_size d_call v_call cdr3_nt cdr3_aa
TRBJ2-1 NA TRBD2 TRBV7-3 TGTGCCAGCAGCCTAAGCGGGGCTGAGCAGTTCTTC CASSLSGAEQFF
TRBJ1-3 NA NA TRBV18 TGTGCCAGCTCACCAGACACTTCTGGAAACACCATATATTTT CASSPDTSGNTIYF
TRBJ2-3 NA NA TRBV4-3 TGCGCCAGCAGCCAAGACTGGGCCCAATGGGGGGCAGATACGCAGTATTTT CASSQDWAQWGADTQYF
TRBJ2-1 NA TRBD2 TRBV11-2 TGTGCCAGCAGCGTCCAGCGGGGGGGGCGCTCCTACAATGAGCAGTTCTTC CASSVQRGGRSYNEQFF
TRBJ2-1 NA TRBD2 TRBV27 TGTGCCAGCAGTTTTGGGACTAGCGGTAGCAATGAGCAGTTCTTC CASSFGTSGSNEQFF
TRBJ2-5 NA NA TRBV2 TGTGCCAGCAGGCCCCCCGGGGTGGGAGTAGGGCCAGAGACCCAGTACTTC CASRPPGVGVGPETQYF
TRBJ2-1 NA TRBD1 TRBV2 TGTGCCAGCAGTGCCGACAGGGGGACGTACAATGAGCAGTTCTTC CASSADRGTYNEQFF
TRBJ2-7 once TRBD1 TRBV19 TGTGCCAGTAGTTCCCACTCCGGGACAGGGGGACCACCTTACGAGCAGTACTTC CASSSHSGTGGPPYEQYF
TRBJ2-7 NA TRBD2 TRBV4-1 TGCGCCAGCAGCCAAGTTTCACTAGCGGGCCCCTCCTACGAGCAGTACTTC CASSQVSLAGPSYEQYF
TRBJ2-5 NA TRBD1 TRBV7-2 TGTGCCAGCAGCTCCGGGACAGTGAAGGAGACCCAGTACTTC CASSSGTVKETQYF